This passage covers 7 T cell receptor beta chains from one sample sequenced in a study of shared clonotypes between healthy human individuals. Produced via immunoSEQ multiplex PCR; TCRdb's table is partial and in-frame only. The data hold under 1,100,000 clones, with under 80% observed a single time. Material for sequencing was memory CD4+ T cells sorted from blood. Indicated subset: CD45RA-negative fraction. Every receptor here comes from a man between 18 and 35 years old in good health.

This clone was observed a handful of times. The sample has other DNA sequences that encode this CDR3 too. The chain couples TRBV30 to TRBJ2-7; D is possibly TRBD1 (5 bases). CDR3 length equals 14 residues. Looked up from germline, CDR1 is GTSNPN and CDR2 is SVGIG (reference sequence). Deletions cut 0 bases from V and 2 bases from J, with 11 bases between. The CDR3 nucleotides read TGTGCCTGGAGTGTACGTGACAGACCCTACGAGCAGTACTTC. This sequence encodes CAWSVRDRPYEQYF.

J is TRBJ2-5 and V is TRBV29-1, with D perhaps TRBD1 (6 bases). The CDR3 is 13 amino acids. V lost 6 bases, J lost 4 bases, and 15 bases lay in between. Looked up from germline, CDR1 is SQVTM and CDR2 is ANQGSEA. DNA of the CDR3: TGCAGCGTCGGTAGACAGGTCGGAGAGACCCAGTACTTC. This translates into CSVGRQVGETQYF.

CDR3 sequence (DNA): TGTGCCAGCAGTGAGAGGACAGGGATCAGACAGCCCCAGCATTTT. Residues: CASSERTGIRQPQHF. The chain combines TRBV6-1 with TRBJ1-5, with 8 bases that match TRBD1. Germline lookup yields CDR1 MNHNS and CDR2 SASEGT. V lost 3 bases to trimming and J lost 7 bases; unmatched junction nucleotides: 8. The CDR3 runs 15 residues.

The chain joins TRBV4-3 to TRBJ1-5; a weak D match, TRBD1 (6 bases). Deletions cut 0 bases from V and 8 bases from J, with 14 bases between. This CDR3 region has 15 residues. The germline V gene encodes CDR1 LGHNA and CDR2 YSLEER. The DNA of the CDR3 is TGCGCCAGCAGCCAAGATTGGGGGGGCAGGGAGCCCCAGCATTTT. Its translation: CASSQDWGGREPQHF.

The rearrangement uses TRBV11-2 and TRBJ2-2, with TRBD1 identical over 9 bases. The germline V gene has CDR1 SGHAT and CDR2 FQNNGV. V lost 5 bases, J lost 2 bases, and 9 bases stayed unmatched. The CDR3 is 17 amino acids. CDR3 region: CASSPRRDRVNTGELFF. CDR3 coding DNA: TGTGCCAGCAGCCCGCGCCGGGACAGGGTTAACACCGGGGAGCTGTTTTTT.

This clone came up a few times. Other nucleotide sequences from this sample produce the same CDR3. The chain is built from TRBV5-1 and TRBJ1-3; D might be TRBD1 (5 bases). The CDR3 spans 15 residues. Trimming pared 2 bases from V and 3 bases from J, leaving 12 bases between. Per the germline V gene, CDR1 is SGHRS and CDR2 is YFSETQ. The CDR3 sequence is CASSFTGESGNTIYF. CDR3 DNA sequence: TGCGCCAGCAGCTTTACGGGGGAGAGTGGAAACACCATATATTTT.

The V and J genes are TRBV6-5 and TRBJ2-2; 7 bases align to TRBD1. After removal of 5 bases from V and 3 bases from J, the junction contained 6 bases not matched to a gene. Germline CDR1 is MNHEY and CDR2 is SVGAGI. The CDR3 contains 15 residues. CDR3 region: CASSLGGRDTGELFF. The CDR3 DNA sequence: TGTGCCAGCAGTCTAGGGGGCCGGGACACCGGGGAGCTGTTTTTT.